This TCR beta chain emerged from a study of cytomegalovirus exposure and HLA in healthy donors. The PCR made use of 60 Vbeta and 13 Jbeta primers. Clones were sequenced by immunoSEQ multiplex PCR, and TCRdb holds only the in-frame ones, with some missing. Seen here are approximately 150,000 clones, 68% observed once, and the top ten hold 3.5% to 5.5%. The V segment lost 0 bases and the J segment 3 bases; nucleotides outside the gene matches: 3. The CDR3 loop spans 17 amino acids. Germline CDR1 reads LGHNA; CDR2 reads YSLEER. The material sequenced was PBMCs. The receptor comes from a woman aged 18-30 years in good health and CMV-seropositive. V and J are TRBV4-3 and TRBJ2-2; 11 nucleotides agree with TRBD1. The CDR3 coding sequence is TGCGCCAGCAGCCAAGATGGGACAGGGGGGGACACCGGGGAGCTGTTTTTT. Its protein is CASSQDGTGGDTGELFF.